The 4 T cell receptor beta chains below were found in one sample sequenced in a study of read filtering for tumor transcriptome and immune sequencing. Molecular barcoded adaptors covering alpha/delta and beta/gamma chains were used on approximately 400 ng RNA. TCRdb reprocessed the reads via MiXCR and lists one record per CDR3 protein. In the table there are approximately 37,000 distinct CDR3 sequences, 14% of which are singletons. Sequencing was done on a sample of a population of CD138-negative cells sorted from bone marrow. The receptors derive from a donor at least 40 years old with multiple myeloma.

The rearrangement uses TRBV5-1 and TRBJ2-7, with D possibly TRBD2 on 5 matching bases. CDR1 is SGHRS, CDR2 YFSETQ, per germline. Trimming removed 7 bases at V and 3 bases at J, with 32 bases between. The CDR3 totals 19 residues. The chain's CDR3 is CASSHLPLDGDGLNYEQYF. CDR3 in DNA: TGCGCCAGCTCCCATTTACCTTTAGACGGAGACGGACTTAACTACGAGCAGTACTTC. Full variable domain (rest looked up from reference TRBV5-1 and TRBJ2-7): KAGVTQTPRYLIKTRGQQVTLSCSPISGHRSVSWYQQTPGQGLQFLFEYFSETQRNKGNFPGRFSGRQFSNSRSEMNVSTLELGDSALYLCASSHLPLDGDGLNYEQYFGPGTRLTVT.

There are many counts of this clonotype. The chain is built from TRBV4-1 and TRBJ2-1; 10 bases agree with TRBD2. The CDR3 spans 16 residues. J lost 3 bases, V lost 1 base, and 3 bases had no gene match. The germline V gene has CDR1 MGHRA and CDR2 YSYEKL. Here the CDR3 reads CASSQGASGGYNEQFF. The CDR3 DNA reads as TGCGCCAGCAGCCAAGGGGCTAGCGGGGGCTACAATGAGCAGTTCTTC.

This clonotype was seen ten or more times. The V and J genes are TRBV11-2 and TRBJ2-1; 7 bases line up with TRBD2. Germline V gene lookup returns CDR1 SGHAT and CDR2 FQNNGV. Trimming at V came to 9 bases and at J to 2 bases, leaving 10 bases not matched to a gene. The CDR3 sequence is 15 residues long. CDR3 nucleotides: TGTGCCAGTATCCAGGGAGCGGGACCCTACAATGAGCAGTTCTTC. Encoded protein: CASIQGAGPYNEQFF.

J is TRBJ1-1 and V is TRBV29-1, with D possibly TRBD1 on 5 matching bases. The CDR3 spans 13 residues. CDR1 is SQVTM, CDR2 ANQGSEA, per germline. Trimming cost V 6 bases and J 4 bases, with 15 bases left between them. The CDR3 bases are TGCAGCGTCCCTGGGGGGGGGGGCACTGAAGCTTTCTTT. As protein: CSVPGGGGTEAFF. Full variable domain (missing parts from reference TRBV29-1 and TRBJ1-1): SAVISQKPSRDICQRGTSLTIQCQVDSQVTMMFWYRQQPGQSLTLIATANQGSEATYESGFVIDKFPISRPNLTFSTLTVSNMSPEDSSIYLCSVPGGGGTEAFFGQGTRLTVV.